This T cell receptor (beta chain) was observed in a study of cytomegalovirus exposure and HLA in healthy donors (dated by TCRdb to 2017 to 2019). About the study as a whole: An earlier analysis of roughly 570 of the donors reported approximately 260 Gb of sequence data and around 100 million unique TCR beta sequences obtained from 180 million or so T cells. Roughly 300 gigabases of sequencing data and 70 million to 100 million unique TCR sequences made up an early release that covered under 750 HLA-typed donors. The genetic ancestry cluster associated with self-reported Caucasian donors included over 65% of the approximately 400 genotyped donors. The study aimed to test whether signatures of past pathogen exposure could be identified by cataloging public T cell receptors. The study profiled the T cell repertoires of about 720 subjects by immunosequencing and related them to cytomegalovirus serostatus. Along with the approximately 700-subject first cohort, a separate validation cohort of around 110 different subjects was used. To predict cytomegalovirus infection status, the study combined high-throughput TCR immunosequencing, statistical association of individual TCRs with disease status, and machine learning. A later analysis re-examined previously published TCR beta repertoires from 500 to 700 donors and added high-resolution HLA genotyping to investigate patterns of TCR occurrence. Rather than drawing on any new phenotypic data, the later analysis identified candidate immune exposures from TCR beta sequences and the way those sequences occurred across donors. An earlier analysis of several hundred of the donors used high-throughput TCR beta sequencing to judge whether each TCR beta V gene segment behaved as functional or pseudogenic. Donor age, sex, ethnicity and CMV serostatus were collected together with the repertoire data. A later genetic analysis used genome-wide SNP genotypes for about 60% of the 666 donors, treating that subset as a discovery cohort. All discovery cohort repertoires had been generated using a single sequencing platform. HLA typing covered class I and class II loci at four-digit resolution. The number of donors typed differed by locus, with 629-630 for A, B, C, DRB1 and DQB1, around 500 for DQA1, some 570 for DPA1, and over 400 for DPB1. Because of strong linkage in the cohort, four to six DR-DQ haplotypes were treated as single units for association and clustering. Among about 390 genotyped donors of the cohort, an average of 235,054 unique TCR beta nucleotide sequences were sequenced per donor, roughly a sixth of them non-productive. General findings and caveats noted by the study authors: About 17 rarely observed V segments, including chromosome 9 orphons, were excluded from the earlier analysis of about 610 of the donors because counts were too low. According to a later analysis, TCR association rates differed among HLA loci, with DRB1 alleles showing the most associated TCRs and HLA-C alleles showing the fewest. The study listed around 160 TCR beta chains as associated with cytomegalovirus. A later analysis found that HLA-associated TCR beta chains were more clonally expanded and had lower generation probabilities than equally common non-associated chains. The presence/absence analyses assumed that sequencing depth was roughly uniform across donors, and that assumption may not be true. The authors suggested that the approach could potentially be extended to other disease states and immunological phenotypes. In a later analysis, several top co-occurrence clusters were reported to appear linked to parvovirus B19, influenza, CMV and Epstein-Barr virus. In a later genetic analysis, a missense DCLRE1C variant was associated with V-gene and J-gene trimming of TCR beta chains, and the association was replicated in an independent cohort. In this cohort, only TCR beta chains were sequenced, and detectable features were limited by the absence of alpha or paired-chain data. According to a later analysis, most CMV-associated TCR beta chains appeared to be HLA-restricted, and the HLA associations seemed to be driven largely by CMV exposure. HLA typing was unavailable for some donors at each locus, so association tests used only the typed subset. Cytomegalovirus status was reported to be diagnosed by the classifier with high specificity and sensitivity in both the original and validation cohorts. In a later genetic analysis, fewer N-insertions in productive TCRs were reported among donors in an Asian-associated ancestry cluster than the roughly 640-donor mean. Specific HLA alleles were associated with 18,000 or so TCR beta sequences at a false discovery rate of 0.05 in a later analysis. Because the 87-base-pair reads could not distinguish some IMGT-functional V segments, including TRBV6-2 and TRBV6-3, those segments were excluded. Most TCR sequences were seen in very few donors, while some public TCRs were found in many individuals. A cluster of highly shared sequence variants was judged likely to represent a technical artifact of the sequencing pipeline. Correlated functional status among segregating V segments might reflect linkage disequilibrium, but an unknown experimental factor could not be ruled out. In an earlier analysis of about 550 of the donors, most TCR beta V segments were observed in productive rearrangements about 87% or about 30% of the time, broadly matching IMGT annotations. A further reported finding was that TCR beta sequences accurately predicted the HLA-A and HLA-B alleles for most subjects in the first cohort. Immune exposure information for the cohort was limited to CMV serostatus. Strong co-occurrence of HLA alleles, especially DR and DQ, made assigning TCR associations to individual alleles difficult. In vitro tests confirmed that a few of the cytomegalovirus-associated TCR beta chains recognize cytomegalovirus antigens.

In total, about 650 healthy bone marrow donors made up the cohort. All cohort members were sampled while nominally healthy, although unrecorded immune exposures were likely present. The donor tested CMV seronegative, placing the donor among the 350 or so seronegative members of the cohort. Every donor gave a peripheral blood sample, and the peripheral blood mononuclear cells from that sample were used for TCR beta sequencing. Genomic DNA was extracted from the blood cell samples with the Qiagen DNeasy Blood Extraction Kit. The germline V gene sets CDR1 to MNHNS and CDR2 to SASEGT. The germline V end is reduced by 2 bases and the J end by 1 base; junction bases left unmatched: 4. From cysteine to phenylalanine, the CDR3 is 15 amino acids long. Kept here is only the CDR3 DNA, which spans 45 bases and is read in frame from base 1. This clone has just a few counts. It has no known antigen specificity. No clone much larger than this one lies a single base away; base qualities are absent.

The library was built by means of the immunoSEQ multiplex PCR assay. A mixture of 60 forward primers for TCR Vbeta segments and 13 reverse primers for TCR Jbeta segments was used in the multiplex PCR. Amplification of the CDR3 region of rearranged TCR beta genes was performed with a multiplex PCR assay on genomic DNA. The amplified TCR beta libraries were sequenced on the Illumina HiSeq System as 87-base-pair reads. Under the source paper's analysis protocol: Across the roughly 640 repertoires, a later analysis counted tens of millions of unique TCR beta chains, 9.5 million to 13 million of which were shared by at least two donors. To remove PCR and sequencing errors, raw reads were error-corrected and collapsed into unique sequences using a nearest-neighbor algorithm that merged closely related sequences. V, D and J gene segments were assigned by aligning CDR3 sequences to IMGT reference sequences. For a sequence to be retained, a match of at least six nucleotides was required to both a V gene segment and a J gene segment. Rearrangements were called productive when the CDR3 lacked stop codons and stayed in frame with V and J; all others were non-productive. Following IMGT convention, CDR3 was defined as the stretch from the second conserved V-encoded cysteine up to the conserved J-encoded phenylalanine. Sequences without an unambiguous match to a single V gene segment were excluded from the earlier analysis of a few hundred of the donors. An earlier analysis of fewer than 750 of the donors called V segments functional above 56.7% productive rearrangements and segregating when the between-donor standard deviation exceeded 5%. A statistical classification framework was built for diagnosing cytomegalovirus status from the catalog of TCR beta chain sequences. V and J gene assignment, in a later analysis, came from comparing TCR nucleotide sequences with IMGT/GENE-DB human TR gene sequences. A later analysis assigned CDR3 sequences and most-parsimonious VDJ recombination scenarios with the TCRdist pipeline. In a later analysis, each TCR beta chain was defined by its CDR3 amino acid sequence together with its V-gene family, and reads lacking a unique V-gene family were excluded. As a way to deal with suspected cross-contamination and a sequencing artifact, a later analysis dropped roughly 620 nucleotide sequences that were highly shared and had low generation probability. For each public chain, a later analysis derived a clonal expansion index from normalized ranks of inferred template counts within each repertoire. In a later analysis, generation probabilities were computed with a VDJ recombination model fitted to out-of-frame rearrangements, and the resulting probabilities were checked against IGoR. Hypergeometric tests were used in a later analysis to score TCR-TCR, TCR-HLA and TCR-CMV co-occurrence, with a repertoire-size bias correction applied to the TCR pairs. A later analysis estimated false discovery rates by permuting HLA or CMV assignments 20 times. In a later analysis, co-occurring TCRs were grouped using DBSCAN, and TCRdist sequence similarity was added for clustering within HLA-allele-positive subsets. Co-occurrence clustering excluded repertoires with fewer than 30,000 or more than 120,000 public chains, plus five with anomalous nucleotide sharing. The table comes from immuneACCESS by way of TCRdb, which keeps in-frame sequences with V and J called. Part of the clones is missing from these tables; in studies checked, under half for an unresolved V gene and the rest for unknown reasons. V and J calls and clone size follow that table, whereas D and trimming were derived from the DNA. The table for this sample lists under 200,000 clones; roughly 80% of them were counted only once. 3.8% of the sample is in the top ten clones.

The V and J segments used are TRBV6-1 and TRBJ1-1; 7 bases in the junction line up with TRBD1. This clonotype was sampled from a man aged 50 or older in good health and CMV-seronegative. Sequenced input: PBMCs. The DNA sequence is given as TGTGCCAGCAGTGAACCGGGACAGAAGAACACTGAAGCTTTCTTT. Its protein product is CASSEPGQKNTEAFF.